The 16 T cell receptor beta chains below all came from one sample that was sequenced in a study of tumor-infiltrating lymphocytes in primary liver carcinoma. Starting material of 450 to 500 ng total RNA yielded TCR beta cDNA via a constant-region primer. ARM-PCR was slightly modified, and three nested multiplex PCR rounds with it gave rise to the TCR beta libraries. Rounds one and two of PCR, each of 10 cycles, were primed with TRBV1-TRBV30 forward primers and a C-beta reverse primer. MiXCR was run by TCRdb on the multiplex PCR reads, yielding one entry per CDR3 protein. The profile shows under 50,000 distinct CDR3 sequences, less than 75% of them singletons. Extraction of RNA together with DNA used 20-30 mg of unsorted bulk tissue. Sequencing was carried out using liver tumor tissue from sampling region 5. Indicated subset: tumor region T5, tumor centre. These receptors were collected from a man aged 35 to 55 with primary liver carcinoma and hepatitis B virus infection.

Only one count was recorded for this clonotype. The V call is TRBV20-1, the J call TRBJ2-1; 12 bases are a match to TRBD2. The CDR3 is made up of 15 amino acids. The germline gives CDR1 DFQATT, CDR2 SNEGSKA (reference sequence). Trimming at V came to 5 bases and at J to 4 bases, leaving 6 bases not matched to a gene. In DNA form, the CDR3 reads TGCAGTGCTCCCTCCGGGACTAGCGGGTACAATGAGCAGTTCTTC. Its protein is CSAPSGTSGYNEQFF.

A remark on this clonotype: A much larger clone differs by one base, so this may be a read error. Since no conserved phenylalanine or tryptophan closes the CDR3, a read error is the likely cause. The rearrangement links TRBV7-9 to TRBJ1-5; D possibly corresponds to TRBD1 (6 bases). Germline assignment: CDR1 SEHNR and CDR2 FQNEAQ (reference sequence). This CDR3 region has 14 residues. Trimming took 1 base from V and 3 from J, leaving 7 bases between them. The CDR3 protein is CASSLGDINQPQHS. The CDR3 DNA follows: TGTGCCAGCAGCTTAGGGGACATCAATCAGCCCCAGCATTCT.

As to this clonotype: One end of the junction fails to match germline, which may point to a read error. This chain uses TRBV6-1 with TRBJ1-2; D is uncertain. Germline-derived CDR1 and CDR2 are MNHNS and SASEGT. The length of the CDR3 is 16 residues. The CDR3 nucleotides are TGTGCCGGCAGTGAAGCAAGACGTGGCAGAAATTATGGTTACACCTTC. The encoded protein is CAGSEARRGRNYGYTF.

In regard to this clonotype: Because it lacks the conserved phenylalanine or tryptophan at the end, this CDR3 is likely a read error. The CDR3 DNA follows: TGTGCCAGCAGCTTAGGATTATCCGGGGAGCTGTTTTTA. It yields the protein CASSLGLSGELFL. The rearrangement links TRBV11-1 to TRBJ2-2; D unresolved. The germline gives CDR1 SGHAT, CDR2 FQDESV (reference sequence). V lost 1 base, J lost 6 bases, and 6 bases lay in between. The CDR3 consists of 13 residues.

The chain combines TRBV7-2 with TRBJ2-1; D may be TRBD1 or TRBD2 (6 bases each). The CDR3 covers 14 residues. Trimming took off 5 bases at V and 0 bases at J, with 8 bases between the two ends. CDR1 is SGHTA, CDR2 FQGNSA, per germline. The CDR3 bases are TGTGCCAGCAGCGAGGGGGGCTCCTACAATGAGCAGTTCTTC. The encoded protein is CASSEGGSYNEQFF.

This clonotype appeared once. This may be a read error: a much more frequent sequence differs by one nucleotide. This rearrangement joins TRBV30 to TRBJ1-6; the D gene is possibly TRBD1 (5 bases). The germline CDR1 and CDR2 sequences are GTSNPN and SVGIG (reference sequence). The CDR3 runs to 12 residues. For the CDR3, the DNA is TGTGCCTGGAGTGAGGGGCGGTCACCCCCCCACTTT. Amino acid sequence: CAWSEGRSPPHF.

The chain uses TRBV4-1 and TRBJ2-7; unclear D gene. Germline V CDR1 and CDR2: MGHRA, YSYEKL. Trimming pared 4 bases from V and 4 bases from J, leaving 20 bases between. The CDR3 runs to 16 residues. The DNA for the CDR3 is TGCGCCAGCAGCCCCGACGGGTCGAGTAGACCTTACGAGCAGTACTTC. Translating gives CASSPDGSSRPYEQYF.

In the case of this clonotype: A much larger clone differs from this one at a single base, so this may be a read error. The CDR3 here is CAWKRMSPGTQLFF. For the CDR3, the DNA is TGTGCCTGGAAAAGAATGTCCCCCGGGACCCAACTGTTTTTT. The chain carries TRBV30 and TRBJ1-4; the D gene is possibly TRBD1 (5 bases). The CDR3 length is 14 residues. V dropped 4 bases and J dropped 12 bases, with 21 bases sitting between them. Germline V gene sequence: CDR1 GTSNPN, CDR2 SVGIG (reference sequence).

A word on this clonotype: An end of the junction does not agree with germline; a read error may underlie this. CDR3 coding DNA: TGTGTCAGCAGCCCCCGGGACAGGGCCTCCTACGAGCAGTATTTC. It is translated as CVSSPRDRASYEQYF. The rearrangement uses TRBV6-6 and TRBJ2-7; 9 bases map to TRBD1. Germline V gives CDR1 MNHNY, CDR2 SVGAGI (reference sequence). The CDR3 sequence is 15 residues long.

On this clonotype itself: The conserved phenylalanine or tryptophan normally closing the CDR3 is absent here, so this likely arose from a read error. J is TRBJ1-6 and V is TRBV28; D perhaps matches TRBD1 (6 bases). V was cut by 3 bases and J by 14 bases, with 14 bases left in between. The germline V gene has CDR1 MDHEN and CDR2 SYDVKM. The CDR3 spans 13 residues. CDR3 sequence (DNA): TGTGCCAGCAGTTTCAGGGGAGGATCAACCCTCCACATT. Amino acids: CASSFRGGSTLHI.

Regarding this clonotype: At one boundary the junction diverges from the germline segment, which might be a read error. The chain employs TRBV5-4 and TRBJ2-2, with D possibly being TRBD2 (7 bases). Germline V CDR1 and CDR2: SGHNT, YYREEE (reference sequence). The CDR3 loop spans 15 amino acids. CDR3: CASSFPGEGIGELFF. DNA for the CDR3: TGTGCCAGCAGCTTCCCAGGGGAGGGGATCGGGGAGCTGTTTTTC.

The chain is built from TRBV2 and TRBJ2-7; no clear D gene. The ends were cut back, 8 bases at V and 2 bases at J, with 10 bases in the middle. The germline CDR1 and CDR2 sequences are SNHLY and FYNNEI. The CDR3 runs 12 residues. CDR3 residues: CASVGRAYEQYF. CDR3 in DNA: TGTGCCAGCGTCGGCAGAGCCTACGAGCAGTACTTC.

This clonotype was seen many times. This chain links TRBV6-5 with TRBJ2-3; 9 positions agree with TRBD2. The V gene's germline CDR1 is MNHEY and CDR2 SVGAGI. This CDR3 has 17 amino acids. The V and J ends lost 0 bases and 5 bases, in that order; junction bases with no gene match: 9. CDR3 sequence reads: CASSYSDSGSSIDTQYF. Here the CDR3 DNA reads TGTGCCAGCAGTTACTCGGATAGCGGGAGCTCCATAGATACGCAGTATTTT.

A remark on this clonotype: Without the conserved terminal phenylalanine or tryptophan, this CDR3 likely stems from a read error. CDR3 sequence reads: CASNPTGSGANVLTL. DNA for the CDR3: TGTGCCAGCAACCCTACAGGGTCCGGGGCCAACGTCCTGACTCTC. The V gene is TRBV6-6, the J gene TRBJ2-6, with TRBD1 as a possible D gene (6 bases). Germline CDR1 and CDR2: MNHNY and SVGAGI (reference sequence). Between the trimmed V and J ends, which lost 7 bases and 4 bases, there was a span of 14 bases. The length of the CDR3 is 15 residues.

The gene calls are TRBV29-1 and TRBJ2-3; D call uncertain. There are 9 residues in the CDR3. Germline V gene data show CDR1 as SQVTM and CDR2 as ANQGSEA. This CDR3 reads CVVQHTQYF. CDR3 DNA: TGCGTTGTTCAGCATACGCAGTATTTT.

Concerning this clonotype: The final CDR3 position lacks the conserved phenylalanine or tryptophan, pointing to a likely read error. The rearrangement links TRBV11-1 to TRBJ2-3; 7 nucleotides line up with TRBD1. The trim removed 1 base at V and 6 bases at J, leaving 7 bases unmatched. The CDR3 runs 15 residues. Germline CDR1 reads SGHAT; CDR2 reads FQDESV (reference sequence). CDR3 residues: CASSLGRGRVDTQYL. Written as DNA, the CDR3 is TGTGCCAGCAGCTTAGGAAGGGGGCGTGTGGATACGCAGTATCTC.